Listed below are T cell receptor beta chains from one sample, sequenced in a study of shared clonotypes between healthy human individuals. Measured with immunoSEQ multiplex PCR; TCRdb has only the in-frame clones, and not every one. There are about 2 million clones in the sample; 85% to 95% occur only once, and approximately 1.2% lies in the top ten. Material for sequencing was naive CD8+ T cells sorted from blood. The receptors here all came from a man younger than 35 in good health. Both conserved end residues are part of each CDR3. The D gene is left open where the match is weak. The listing skips clone size in some rows; elsewhere it reads once, few, many or a size class.

J gene	V gene	D gene	clone size	CDR3 protein	CDR3 DNA
TRBJ1-2	TRBV30	NA	NA	CAWSPWGEGGYTF	TGTGCCTGGAGTCCGTGGGGAGAAGGCGGCTACACCTTC
TRBJ2-3	TRBV11-3	NA	NA	CASSSPPKREETDTQYF	TGTGCCAGCAGCTCCCCCCCGAAGAGAGAAGAGACAGATACGCAGTATTTT
TRBJ1-2	TRBV5-4	NA	NA	CASSFRTGVGYTF	TGTGCCAGCAGCTTTCGGACCGGAGTAGGCTACACCTTC
TRBJ2-1	TRBV12-5	NA	NA	CASGLDVPSSYNEQFF	TGTGCTAGTGGTCTGGACGTACCGAGCTCCTACAATGAGCAGTTCTTC
TRBJ2-5	TRBV21-1	NA	NA	CASSKGCRYQETQYF	TGTGCCAGCAGCAAAGGGTGCAGGTACCAAGAGACCCAGTACTTC
TRBJ2-2	TRBV10-3	NA	NA	CAITVDNANTGELFF	TGTGCCATCACCGTGGACAACGCGAACACCGGGGAGCTGTTTTTT
TRBJ1-1	TRBV25-1	NA	NA	CASSEYGGDPKAFF	TGTGCCAGCAGTGAATACGGGGGCGACCCTAAAGCTTTCTTT
TRBJ1-1	TRBV5-1	NA	NA	CASSPGLNTEAFF	TGCGCCAGCAGCCCCGGCCTCAACACTGAAGCTTTCTTT
TRBJ2-5	TRBV29-1	NA	NA	CSVSSGEETQYF	TGCAGCGTTTCCTCAGGGGAAGAGACCCAGTACTTC
TRBJ2-7	TRBV6-1	NA	NA	CASSVYRPPYEQYF	TGTGCCAGCAGTGTGTACAGGCCCCCCTACGAGCAGTACTTC
TRBJ2-7	TRBV11-2	NA	few	CASSLAAYEQYF	TGTGCCAGCAGCTTGGCCGCCTACGAGCAGTACTTC
TRBJ2-2	TRBV29-1	NA	NA	CSVESGAGELFF	TGCAGCGTTGAAAGTGGGGCCGGGGAGCTGTTTTTT
TRBJ2-7	TRBV19	TRBD1	NA	CASSILGQGSYEQYF	TGTGCCAGTAGTATCCTCGGACAGGGCTCCTACGAGCAGTACTTC
TRBJ2-7	TRBV5-1	NA	NA	CASSPGGVPDLRHEQYF	TGCGCCAGCTCCCCCGGAGGCGTTCCAGACCTCAGGCACGAGCAGTACTTC
TRBJ2-7	TRBV23-1	NA	NA	CASSLRGTYEQYF	TGCGCCAGCAGTCTGAGGGGAACGTACGAGCAGTACTTC